The 8 T cell receptor beta chains given below trace back to one sample, sequenced in a study of blood T cells in healthy people across ages (dated by TCRdb to the mid-2010s). The library was prepared using 5' RACE. The data were produced on an Illumina HiSeq 2500. A second PCR of about 7 to 12 cycles was run with a J-beta primer mix and a sample-barcoded 5' primer. TCRdb applied fastp at Q25 and MiXCR to the public reads, then kept only in-frame beta chains. Under each unique CDR3 protein, matching rows form one entry showing the most common genes and DNA. This sample lists 800,000 or so distinct CDR3 sequences; around 25% were detected once. The top ten constitute under 4.5% of the sample. The sample was also reused in another study, on T cells of mothers and their children.

Sequencing used blood. The receptors originated from a boy aged 5-17 years in good health.

This clonotype came up a few times. The gene calls are TRBV5-6 and TRBJ1-2; D is undetermined. CDR3 size: 11 residues. Trimming took 7 bases from V and 6 from J, leaving 10 bases between them. Germline CDR1 SGHDT, CDR2 YYEEEE. CDR3 coding DNA: TGTGCCAGCGGAAAGTGGAATGGCTACACCTTC. This translates into CASGKWNGYTF.

The chain links TRBV4-2 to TRBJ1-6, with a weak D call TRBD1 (6 bases). The germline V gene has CDR1 LGHNA and CDR2 YNFKEQ. There are 13 residues in the CDR3. The germline V and J ends were trimmed by 3 bases and 6 bases, with 6 bases remaining between them. The CDR3 sequence is CASSQDSNSPLHF. CDR3 nucleotides: TGTGCCAGCAGCCAGGACAGTAATTCACCCCTCCACTTT.

The chain has TRBV27 and TRBJ2-3; TRBD2 matches at 10 bases. Germline V gene lookup returns CDR1 MNHEY and CDR2 SMNVEV (reference sequence). The V gene end was trimmed by 4 bases and the J gene end by 2 bases; junction bases not matched to a gene: 3. There are 15 residues in the CDR3. CDR3 bases: TGTGCCAGCAGTTCCGGACTAGCGGTCACAGATACGCAGTATTTT. As protein: CASSSGLAVTDTQYF.

This clonotype was seen a handful of times. V is TRBV14 and J is TRBJ2-5, with 8 bases identical to TRBD2. Gene TRBJ2-7 matches the end of the DNA better, so the J call may be wrong. Germline CDR1 and CDR2: SGHDN and FVKESK. The length of the CDR3 is 16 residues. CDR3 region: CASSRGTSGILSEQYF. CDR3 DNA sequence: TGTGCCAGCAGCCGCGGGACTAGTGGGATTCTGAGCGAGCAGTACTTC.

The chain recombines TRBV28 with TRBJ1-4, with 7 bases that match TRBD1. Germline lookup yields CDR1 MDHEN and CDR2 SYDVKM. V lost 3 bases and J lost 5; bases outside the gene matches: 6. CDR3 size: 15 residues. The CDR3 loop reads CASSFRGTENEKLFF. The CDR3 nucleotides are TGTGCCAGCAGTTTTAGGGGGACAGAAAATGAAAAACTGTTTTTT.

In its sample, this clonotype was seen a few times. The chain is built from TRBV30 and TRBJ2-3, with D perhaps given as TRBD1 or TRBD2 (5 bases each). Between the trimmed V and J ends, which lost 3 bases and 2 bases, there was a span of 12 bases. The CDR3 has 14 amino acids. Germline CDR1 GTSNPN, CDR2 SVGIG (reference sequence). The CDR3 loop is CAWRPRGTTDTQYF. In DNA form, the CDR3 reads TGTGCCTGGAGGCCCCGTGGGACCACAGATACGCAGTATTTT.

This chain connects TRBV14 to TRBJ2-1; no clear D gene. This CDR3 is built from 14 residues. V was pared by 2 bases and J by 6 bases, with 11 bases between. Per germline, CDR1 SGHDN and CDR2 FVKESK. CDR3 coding DNA: TGTGCCAGCAGCCAATTCCAAGTCCTCAATGAGCAGTTCTTC. Translation: CASSQFQVLNEQFF.

This clonotype has a handful of counts. V and J are TRBV4-1 and TRBJ2-5; D not resolved. With 0 bases removed from V and 5 bases from J, the gap between germline ends came to 10 bases. This CDR3 has 14 amino acids. Germline V gene lookup returns CDR1 MGHRA and CDR2 YSYEKL. CDR3 region: CASSQEPLRETQYF. The DNA of the CDR3 is TGCGCCAGCAGCCAAGAACCCCTAAGGGAGACCCAGTACTTC.